These 10 T cell receptor beta chains originate from one sample sequenced in a study of shared clonotypes between healthy human individuals. Method: immunoSEQ multiplex PCR; TCRdb's copy keeps in-frame clones and lacks some. This sample has roughly 2,500,000 clones, with approximately 94% found just once. The sequenced sample was naive CD4+ T cells from PBMCs. Subset defined: CD45RA+ positively selected. These receptors were taken from a young man in good health. Some clones in this sample may be carry-over from other donors' samples.

This sequence joins TRBV19 and TRBJ1-4; D gene unclear. Trimming took 3 bases from V and 0 from J, leaving 8 bases between them. Germline lookup yields CDR1 LNHDA and CDR2 SQIVND (reference sequence). The CDR3 consists of 15 residues. This chain's CDR3 is CASSMFAATNEKLFF. In DNA form, the CDR3 reads TGTGCCAGTAGTATGTTCGCCGCAACTAATGAAAAACTGTTTTTT.

The rearrangement joins TRBV2 to TRBJ2-5; 9 nucleotides align to TRBD1. Trimming at V came to 8 bases and at J to 4 bases, leaving 2 bases not matched to a gene. This CDR3 comprises 12 residues. Germline V gives CDR1 SNHLY, CDR2 FYNNEI. This chain's CDR3 is CASWDRAETQYF. In DNA, the CDR3 is TGTGCCAGCTGGGACAGGGCAGAGACCCAGTACTTC. The entire variable domain, with the rest obtained from reference TRBV2 and TRBJ2-5, is as follows: EPEVTQTPSHQVTQMGQEVILRCVPISNHLYFYWYRQILGQKVEFLVSFYNNEISEKSEIFDDQFSVERPDGSNFTLKIRSTKLEDSAMYFCASWDRAETQYFGPGTRLLVL.

This clone showed up just once. The chain recombines TRBV10-3 with TRBJ2-5; 7 bases match TRBD1. After removal of 10 bases from V and 1 base from J, the junction contained 6 bases not matched to a gene. The CDR3 contains 13 residues. Germline CDR1 ENHRY, CDR2 SYGVKD. The CDR3 DNA follows: TGTGCCACCACGGGACAGCCCCAAGAGACCCAGTACTTC. Its protein is CATTGQPQETQYF.

V is TRBV28 and J is TRBJ2-2; D ambiguous. V dropped 10 bases and J dropped 0 bases, with 12 bases sitting between them. The CDR3 totals 14 residues. Germline-derived CDR1 and CDR2 are MDHEN and SYDVKM. In DNA, the CDR3 is TGTGCCATAAAACCGAGGCCGAACACCGGGGAGCTGTTTTTT. Translation gives CAIKPRPNTGELFF.

The chain carries TRBV28 and TRBJ2-2; 7 bases are a match to TRBD1. Germline CDR1 is MDHEN and CDR2 is SYDVKM. The CDR3 loop spans 15 amino acids. J gave up 4 bases and V 4 bases, and 6 bases lay outside the gene matches. This CDR3 is CASSSRGQGTGELFF. In DNA, the CDR3 is TGTGCCAGCAGTTCGAGGGGGCAAGGCACCGGGGAGCTGTTTTTT.

This chain uses TRBV9 with TRBJ2-3, with TRBD2 identical over 9 bases. The CDR3 is 18 amino acids. V lost 0 bases and J lost 0; bases outside the gene matches: 8. Germline CDR1 and CDR2: SGDLS and YYNGEE. CDR3 sequence reads: CASSVVAGGPFSTDTQYF. CDR3 nucleotide sequence: TGTGCCAGCAGCGTAGTTGCGGGAGGGCCATTCAGCACAGATACGCAGTATTTT.

The CDR3 DNA is TGTGCCACCAGCAGAGGGCTAATTCTAGGCATGAACACTGAAGCTTTCTTT. The encoded protein is CATSRGLILGMNTEAFF. The rearrangement links TRBV15 to TRBJ1-1; D is unresolved. The length of the CDR3 is 17 residues. Trimming shortened V by 1 base and J by 0 bases, and 15 bases separated the two germline ends. Germline loops: CDR1 LNHNV, CDR2 YYDKDF (reference sequence).

CDR3: CASSYGTGGKYEQYF. CDR3 DNA: TGTGCCAGCAGCTATGGGACAGGGGGAAAGTACGAGCAGTACTTC. The chain has TRBV9 and TRBJ2-7; 11 bases align to TRBD1. Germline trimming cut 4 bases from V and 4 bases from J; bases unmatched to any gene: 7. The germline gives CDR1 SGDLS, CDR2 YYNGEE. The CDR3 loop spans 15 amino acids.

The rearrangement links TRBV7-9 to TRBJ2-2; 10 bases are a match to TRBD1. Unmatched junction bases numbered 7, after V lost 9 bases and J lost 3 bases. Per germline, CDR1 SEHNR and CDR2 FQNEAQ (reference sequence). The CDR3 covers 15 residues. Written as DNA, the CDR3 is TGTGCCAGGGGGACAGGGGCTCTTGACACCGGGGAGCTGTTTTTT. This translates into CARGTGALDTGELFF.

The chain employs TRBV4-1 and TRBJ2-7; D is ambiguous. CDR3 length: 12 amino acids. V gave up 5 bases and J gave up 7 bases, with 12 bases separating them. CDR1 is MGHRA and CDR2 is YSYEKL in the germline V gene. The CDR3 sequence is CASSYPLGEQYF. Written as DNA, the CDR3 is TGCGCCAGCAGCTACCCCCTGGGTGAGCAGTACTTC.